One and the same sample provided the 31 T cell receptor beta chains below, sequenced in a study of cytomegalovirus exposure and HLA in healthy donors. Assay: immunoSEQ multiplex PCR; the TCRdb copy retains only in-frame clones and omits some. This table holds over 70,000 clones, less than 95% found once. The sequenced material came from PBMCs. The receptors derive from a woman between 18 and 29 years old in good health and CMV-seronegative.

Concerning this clone itself: A read error may produce the germline difference seen at one junction end. The rearrangement links TRBV7-7 to TRBJ1-4, with TRBD1 as a possible D gene (6 bases). The CDR3 consists of 15 residues. Germline V gene data show CDR1 as SSHAT and CDR2 as FNYEAQ (reference sequence). CDR3 DNA sequence: TGTGCTAGCAGCTTAGCATTGGACAGAGATGAAAAACTGTTTTTT. This gives the protein CASSLALDRDEKLFF.

The chain uses TRBV28 and TRBJ2-5; D gene uncertain. The CDR3 spans 11 residues. Per germline, CDR1 MDHEN and CDR2 SYDVKM. The V end lost 3 bases, the J end lost 5 bases, and 4 bases lay between the germline ends. CDR3 in amino acids: CASSFQETQYF. Written as DNA, the CDR3 is TGTGCCAGCAGTTTCCAGGAGACCCAGTACTTC. Variable domain in full (rest from reference TRBV28 and TRBJ2-5): DVKVTQSSRYLVKRTGEKVFLECVQDMDHENMFWYRQDPGLGLRLIYFSYDVKMKEKGDIPEGYSVSREKKERFSLILESASTNQTSMYLCASSFQETQYFGPGTRLLVL.

The J gene is TRBJ2-3, the V gene TRBV5-1; 9 bases fit TRBD2. CDR1 SGHRS and CDR2 YFSETQ come from the germline V gene. J was trimmed by 5 bases and V by 0 bases; bases with no gene match: 13. There are 18 residues in the CDR3. The DNA for the CDR3 is TGCGCCAGCAGCTTGGTCAGGCTAGCGGGGAGGGGGGTAGATACGCAGTATTTT. Protein sequence: CASSLVRLAGRGVDTQYF.

The J gene is TRBJ1-2, the V gene TRBV28; 9 positions match TRBD1. Germline-derived CDR1 and CDR2 are MDHEN and SYDVKM. V lost 5 bases to trimming and J lost 1 base; unmatched junction nucleotides: 11. The CDR3 covers 17 residues. This CDR3 is CASSPTARDRDNYGYTF. The DNA of the CDR3 is TGTGCCAGCAGTCCTACCGCCCGGGACAGGGATAACTATGGCTACACCTTC.

The chain couples TRBV30 to TRBJ2-7; D perhaps matches TRBD1 (6 bases). The CDR3 is made up of 12 amino acids. Per the germline V gene, CDR1 is GTSNPN and CDR2 is SVGIG (reference sequence). Trimming stripped 5 bases from V and 5 bases from J, with 13 bases between. CDR3 sequence (DNA): TGTGCCTGGCTCAGGGGTGCCCACGAGCAGTACTTC. This sequence encodes CAWLRGAHEQYF.

This clone was detected once. This chain joins TRBV9 and TRBJ2-2; 7 positions agree with TRBD1. The CDR3 covers 16 residues. Germline V gene sequence: CDR1 SGDLS, CDR2 YYNGEE. With V trimmed by 3 bases and J by 1 base, 6 bases remained unmatched. CDR3 in amino acids: CASSGEQGRNTGELFF. In nucleotides, the CDR3 is TGTGCCAGCAGCGGGGAACAGGGGAGGAACACCGGGGAGCTGTTTTTT.

The CDR3 spells CASSVAGSADTQYF. CDR3 sequence (DNA): TGTGCCAGCTCGGTAGCGGGGAGTGCAGATACGCAGTATTTT. The chain links TRBV18 to TRBJ2-3, with 8 bases identical to TRBD2. J lost 4 bases, V lost 6 bases, and 6 bases had no gene match. Germline V CDR1 and CDR2: KGHSH, LQKENI. CDR3 length: 14 residues.

The rearrangement joins TRBV10-3 to TRBJ2-4; tentative D call: TRBD2 (6 bases). V lost 0 bases, J lost 1 base, and 16 bases lay in between. Per germline, CDR1 ENHRY and CDR2 SYGVKD. The CDR3 spans 18 residues. For the CDR3, the DNA is TGTGCCATCAGTGAGTCGTCGGGACTCCAAGCGGCCAAAAACATTCAGTACTTC. Its translation is CAISESSGLQAAKNIQYF.

V and J are TRBV4-1 and TRBJ2-3; no clear D gene. The V end was cut by 2 bases, the J end by 4 bases, with 10 bases between. The CDR3 is 14 residues long. Germline V CDR1 and CDR2: MGHRA, YSYEKL. The CDR3 DNA reads as TGCGCCAGCAGCCAACTGCTAGTTTCAGATACGCAGTATTTT. This codes for CASSQLLVSDTQYF.

This clone has a single count. One end of the junction varies from germline; a read error may be responsible. The chain carries TRBV2 and TRBJ1-5; no firm D call. The CDR3 runs 12 residues. Germline V gives CDR1 SNHLY, CDR2 FYNNEI. The CDR3 spells CATSREDQPQHF. The DNA of the CDR3 is TGTGCCACCAGTAGGGAGGATCAGCCCCAGCATTTT. Filled out from reference TRBV2 and TRBJ1-5, the complete variable domain reads EPEVTQTPSHQVTQMGQEVILRCVPISNHLYFYWYRQILGQKVEFLVSFYNNEISEKSEIFDDQFSVERPDGSNFTLKIRSTKLEDSAMYFCATSREDQPQHFGDGTRLSIL.

The rearrangement links TRBV15 to TRBJ2-5; 11 bases agree with TRBD2. The CDR3 contains 15 residues. CDR1 and CDR2 (germline): LNHNV, YYDKDF (reference sequence). V was clipped by 3 bases and J by 5 bases; unmatched bases: 5. CDR3: CATSSSGGATETQYF. The CDR3 DNA follows: TGTGCCACCAGCAGTAGCGGGGGGGCTACGGAGACCCAGTACTTC. Drawing the rest from reference TRBV15 and TRBJ2-5, the complete variable domain is DAMVIQNPRYQVTQFGKPVTLSCSQTLNHNVMYWYQQKSSQAPKLLFHYYDKDFNNEADTPDNFQSRRPNTSFCFLDIRSPGLGDTAMYLCATSSSGGATETQYFGPGTRLLVL.

The CDR3 loop reads CASGRQGLTKLFF. The CDR3 DNA reads as TGTGCCAGCGGACGACAGGGATTGACAAAACTGTTTTTT. The gene calls are TRBV28 and TRBJ1-4, with 7 bases aligning to TRBD1. Per the germline V gene, CDR1 is MDHEN and CDR2 is SYDVKM. The CDR3 loop spans 13 amino acids. J gave up 10 bases and V 8 bases, and 10 bases lay outside the gene matches.

The CDR3 reads CASSLRAAQETQYF. CDR3 sequence (DNA): TGTGCCAGCAGCTTAAGGGCAGCACAAGAGACCCAGTACTTC. The chain employs TRBV7-3 and TRBJ2-5; the D is unclear. CDR1 is SGHTA and CDR2 is FQGTGA in the germline V gene. The CDR3 totals 14 residues. V shed 1 base and J shed 2 bases, with 8 bases lying between them. The whole variable domain, remainder taken from reference TRBV7-3 and TRBJ2-5, is GAGVSQTPSNKVTEKGKYVELRCDPISGHTALYWYRQSLGQGPEFLIYFQGTGAADDSGLPNDRFFAVRPEGSVSTLKIQRTERGDSAVYLCASSLRAAQETQYFGPGTRLLVL.

The CDR3 reads CASRVLAGGTTDTQYF. The CDR3 DNA is TGTGCCAGCAGGGTCCTAGCGGGGGGGACCACAGATACGCAGTATTTT. The V call is TRBV2, the J call TRBJ2-3, with 12 bases aligning to TRBD2. V gave up 6 bases and J gave up 2 bases; unmatched junction bases: 6. There are 16 residues in the CDR3. CDR1 SNHLY and CDR2 FYNNEI come from the germline V gene.

This clone has just one count. This chain joins TRBV7-3 and TRBJ1-2; TRBD1 matches 7 bases. Germline CDR1 and CDR2: SGHTA and FQGTGA. V dropped 5 bases and J dropped 5; count of bases not matched to a gene: 8. This CDR3 has 14 amino acids. This chain's CDR3 is CASSRGGDSYGYTF. Written as DNA, the CDR3 is TGTGCCAGCAGCCGCGGGGGGGACAGTTATGGCTACACCTTC.

The chain joins TRBV28 to TRBJ1-3; TRBD1 aligns across 11 bases. This CDR3 comprises 17 residues. Germline CDR1 is MDHEN and CDR2 is SYDVKM. V lost 4 bases and J lost 0; bases outside the gene matches: 5. Here the CDR3 reads CASSSPGTGGSGNTIYF. DNA of the CDR3: TGTGCCAGCAGTTCACCCGGGACAGGGGGCTCTGGAAACACCATATATTTT. Complete variable domain (other parts from reference TRBV28 and TRBJ1-3): DVKVTQSSRYLVKRTGEKVFLECVQDMDHENMFWYRQDPGLGLRLIYFSYDVKMKEKGDIPEGYSVSREKKERFSLILESASTNQTSMYLCASSSPGTGGSGNTIYFGEGSWLTVV.

This chain joins TRBV10-2 and TRBJ2-7, with D maybe TRBD1 (5 bases). The CDR3 contains 14 residues. Germline CDR1 is WSHSY and CDR2 is SAAADI. The V end was cut by 7 bases, the J end by 1 base, with 14 bases between. The DNA of the CDR3 is TGCGCCAGCAACCTCAAGGGGTTTTCCTACGAGCAGTACTTC. Translating gives CASNLKGFSYEQYF.

This rearrangement joins TRBV28 to TRBJ2-1, with 9 bases that match TRBD1. The CDR3 extends over 16 amino acids. Looked up from germline, CDR1 is MDHEN and CDR2 is SYDVKM. V shed 5 bases and J 5 bases; nucleotides not matched to a gene: 10. The DNA for the CDR3 is TGTGCCAGCAGTCCCCCCCCGGGACAGGGCCACAATGAGCAGTTCTTC. Protein product: CASSPPPGQGHNEQFF.

CDR3 bases: TGTGCCAGCAGCCCTATGACAGGAATAAATGAAAAACTGTTTTTT. Protein sequence: CASSPMTGINEKLFF. V usage is TRBV7-9 and J usage is TRBJ1-4; D possibly corresponds to TRBD1 (6 bases). The CDR3 extends over 15 amino acids. Germline assignment: CDR1 SEHNR and CDR2 FQNEAQ (reference sequence). V was clipped by 5 bases and J by 5 bases, with 15 bases between them.

The chain links TRBV13 to TRBJ2-6, with 7 bases identical to TRBD1. Germline V gene data show CDR1 as PRHDT and CDR2 as FYEKMQ (reference sequence). CDR3 length: 17 amino acids. V lost 5 bases and J lost 2; bases outside the gene matches: 9. The CDR3 protein is CASSRGQRSTGANVLTF. The CDR3 DNA follows: TGTGCCAGCAGCCGGGGACAGAGATCGACTGGGGCCAACGTCCTGACTTTC.

The rearrangement joins TRBV12-5 to TRBJ2-7; D may be TRBD2 (6 bases). The germline V gene encodes CDR1 LGHNT and CDR2 FRNRAP. This CDR3 has 15 residues. V shed 7 bases and J shed 0 bases, with 16 bases lying between them. The CDR3 sequence is CASVRGRGSSYEQYF. The CDR3 DNA sequence: TGTGCTAGTGTTCGCGGACGGGGGAGCTCCTACGAGCAGTACTTC.

This clone was counted a few times. The chain combines TRBV6-5 with TRBJ1-4; TRBD1 matches 7 bases. Per germline, CDR1 MNHEY and CDR2 SVGAGI. This CDR3 is 15 amino acids long. The ends lost 5 bases at V and 6 bases at J; junction bases unmatched: 9. CDR3 nucleotides: TGTGCCAGCAGTCCCCAACAGGGGATATATGAAAAACTGTTTTTT. It codes for CASSPQQGIYEKLFF.

The rearrangement joins TRBV4-1 to TRBJ2-2, with 7 bases aligning to TRBD1. Unmatched junction bases numbered 3, after V lost 4 bases and J lost 7 bases. Germline V CDR1 and CDR2: MGHRA, YSYEKL. This CDR3 comprises 13 residues. CDR3 sequence: CASSRDRVGELFF. The CDR3 DNA reads as TGCGCCAGCAGCCGAGACAGGGTCGGGGAGCTGTTTTTT.

J is TRBJ2-1 and V is TRBV4-2; TRBD2 agrees at 11 bases. The length of the CDR3 is 17 residues. Trimming at V came to 7 bases and at J to 6 bases, leaving 14 bases not matched to a gene. The germline CDR1 and CDR2 sequences are LGHNA and YNFKEQ. The DNA of the CDR3 is TGTGCCAGCACCCCGTATGGGCTAGCGGGGGGTGGCAATGAGCAGTTCTTC. Its translation: CASTPYGLAGGGNEQFF.

This clone was counted once. The chain couples TRBV4-2 to TRBJ2-1; 8 nucleotides align to TRBD2. The CDR3 runs to 15 residues. Trimming removed 4 bases from V and 8 bases from J; junction bases left unmatched: 10. Germline V CDR1 and CDR2: LGHNA, YNFKEQ. CDR3 coding DNA: TGTGCCAGCAGCCCCTCCGGGGGGGGTTTTGATGAGCAGTTCTTC. The encoded protein is CASSPSGGGFDEQFF.

This clone came up once. The genes are TRBV27 and TRBJ1-2, with D perhaps matching TRBD1 (5 bases). The CDR3 spans 14 residues. Trimming cost V 5 bases and J 7 bases, with 17 bases left between them. Germline assignment: CDR1 MNHEY and CDR2 SMNVEV (reference sequence). In nucleotides, the CDR3 is TGTGCCAGCAGTGGAATAGGCAGGGCGAGTGGCTACACCTTC. It codes for CASSGIGRASGYTF.

The CDR3 DNA reads TGTGCCAGTAGTATAGGATCAGGGAGGCAGCCCCAGCATTTT. Translating it yields CASSIGSGRQPQHF. The gene calls are TRBV19 and TRBJ1-5; D might be TRBD1 (5 bases). In germline, CDR1 is LNHDA, CDR2 SQIVND (reference sequence). V was shortened by 1 base and J by 7 bases, with 11 bases between the two germline ends. This CDR3 region has 14 residues.

The rearrangement joins TRBV7-2 to TRBJ1-4; 7 nucleotides line up with TRBD1. J was trimmed by 7 bases and V by 7 bases; bases with no gene match: 9. The CDR3 sequence is 14 residues long. The germline CDR1 and CDR2 sequences are SGHTA and FQGNSA. Written as DNA, the CDR3 is TGTGCCAGCAACCGACGAGGGGGCGGTGAAAAACTGTTTTTT. Its translation: CASNRRGGGEKLFF.

The chain carries TRBV5-1 and TRBJ1-6, with 8 bases aligning to TRBD1. The length of the CDR3 is 17 residues. The ends lost 5 bases at V and 5 bases at J; junction bases unmatched: 12. Germline V gene data show CDR1 as SGHRS and CDR2 as YFSETQ. For the CDR3, the DNA is TGCGCCAGCAGGCTCGGACAGGGTGGGAGCGATAATTCACCCCTCCACTTT. This gives the protein CASRLGQGGSDNSPLHF.

This clone was counted only a few times. The chain is built from TRBV4-2 and TRBJ1-2, with 8 bases lining up with TRBD1. There are 16 residues in the CDR3. Germline V gives CDR1 LGHNA, CDR2 YNFKEQ. Losses at the gene ends were 0 bases for V and 8 bases for J; bases not matched to a gene: 11. The CDR3 protein is CASSQDRGTGPLGYTF. The CDR3 nucleotides read TGTGCCAGCAGCCAAGATAGGGGGACAGGCCCTTTGGGCTACACCTTC.

The V call is TRBV11-3, the J call TRBJ2-1; 14 nucleotides line up with TRBD2. The CDR3 runs to 16 residues. J was trimmed by 7 bases and V by 5 bases; bases with no gene match: 7. The V gene's germline CDR1 is SGHNT and CDR2 YENEEA. The CDR3 DNA is TGTGCCAGCAGCAAGACTAGCGGGGGGGCTCTGAATGAGCAGTTCTTC. This sequence encodes CASSKTSGGALNEQFF.